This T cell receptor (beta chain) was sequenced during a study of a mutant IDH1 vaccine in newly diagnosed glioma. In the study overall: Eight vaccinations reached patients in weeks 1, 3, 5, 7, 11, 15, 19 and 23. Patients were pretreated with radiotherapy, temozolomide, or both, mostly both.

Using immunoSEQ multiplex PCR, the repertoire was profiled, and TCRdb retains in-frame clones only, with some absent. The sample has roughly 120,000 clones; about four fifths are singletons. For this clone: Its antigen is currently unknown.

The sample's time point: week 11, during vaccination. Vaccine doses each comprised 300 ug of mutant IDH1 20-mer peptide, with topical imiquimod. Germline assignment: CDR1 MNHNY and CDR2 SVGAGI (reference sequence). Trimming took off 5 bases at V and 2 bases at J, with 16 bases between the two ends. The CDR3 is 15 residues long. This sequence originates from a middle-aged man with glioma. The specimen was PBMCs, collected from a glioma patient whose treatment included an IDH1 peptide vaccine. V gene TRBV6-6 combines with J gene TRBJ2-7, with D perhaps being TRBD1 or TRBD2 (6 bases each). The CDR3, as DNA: TGTGCCAGCAGTCACACCAGGGGACTCCCCTACGAGCAGTACTTC. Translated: CASSHTRGLPYEQYF.